The rows below give T cell receptor beta chains drawn from one sample of a study of blood T cell repertoires in COVID-19. This table comes from immunoSEQ multiplex PCR, and its TCRdb copy is limited to in-frame clones, with some not included. The table records 130,000 to 150,000 clones, more than 80% of them present only once. Sequencing was carried out using peripheral blood. All receptors derive from a human donor in a cohort sampled during active COVID-19. CDR3s include the opening cysteine and the closing phenylalanine or tryptophan. The D gene is left open where the match is weak. A row's size may be missing; if present it is once, few, many or a size class.

TRBV11-2,TRBJ2-5,.,.,CASSLEFLRGETQYF,TGTGCCAGCAGCTTAGAGTTCTTAAGGGGGGAGACCCAGTACTTC
TRBV5-4,TRBJ1-4,.,.,CASSSGQFNEKLFF,TGTGCCAGCAGCTCAGGACAGTTTAATGAAAAACTGTTTTTT
TRBV29-1,TRBJ2-1,.,.,CSVGIQGRSFEQFF,TGCAGCGTTGGCATTCAGGGTAGGAGTTTTGAGCAGTTCTTC
TRBV3-1/TRBV3-2,TRBJ1-2,TRBD1,.,CASSPRRGTGDYGYTF,TGTGCCAGCAGTCCTAGAAGAGGGACAGGCGACTATGGCTACACCTTC
TRBV28,TRBJ1-3,TRBD1,.,CASSFGDRGNTIYF,TGTGCCAGCAGTTTCGGGGACAGGGGGAACACCATATATTTT
TRBV6-5,TRBJ2-2,.,.,CASSGTGSGELFF,TGTGCCAGCAGCGGTACAGGGTCCGGGGAGCTGTTTTTT
TRBV28,TRBJ2-5,TRBD2,.,CASQGTSGGAETQYF,TGTGCCAGCCAAGGGACTAGCGGGGGGGCGGAGACCCAGTACTTC
TRBV10-3,TRBJ2-1,TRBD2,many,CAISGRSPNEQFF,TGTGCCATCAGCGGGAGGAGTCCCAATGAGCAGTTCTTC
TRBV5-1,TRBJ1-5,.,.,CASSDGTSGNQPQHF,TGCGCCAGCAGCGACGGGACTTCGGGCAATCAGCCCCAGCATTTT
TRBV3-1/TRBV3-2,TRBJ2-5,TRBD2,few,CASSPTSGGQETQYF,TGTGCCAGCAGTCCGACTAGCGGGGGGCAAGAGACCCAGTACTTC
TRBV5-1,TRBJ2-7,TRBD1,.,CASSPTGAYEQYF,TGCGCCAGCAGCCCCACAGGGGCCTACGAGCAGTACTTC
TRBV19,TRBJ1-2,TRBD1,once,CASSIRDRNSYGYTF,TGTGCCAGTAGTATAAGGGACAGGAATTCCTATGGCTACACCTTC
TRBV18,TRBJ1-4,TRBD1,.,CASSLGTGRNEKLFF,TGTGCCAGCTCACTAGGGACAGGGCGTAATGAAAAACTGTTTTTT
TRBV6-5,TRBJ2-3,TRBD2,.,CAGRGGQRGTDTQYF,TGTGCCGGTCGCGGGGGGCAGCGGGGAACAGATACGCAGTATTTT